This T cell receptor beta chain derives from a study of cytomegalovirus exposure and HLA in healthy donors. Notes on the study in general: In a later analysis, V- and J-gene trimming of beta chains associated with a DCLRE1C missense variant, replicated independently.

The V and J ends lost 5 bases and 8 bases, in that order; junction bases with no gene match: 2. In germline, CDR1 is MNHEY, CDR2 SVGAGI. The length of the CDR3 is 14 residues. With regard to this clone: The antigen remains undetermined.

The PCR ran on 60 Vbeta and 13 Jbeta primers. Sequencing was performed with immunoSEQ multiplex PCR; in TCRdb, only in-frame clones are kept and a portion is missing. This sample has roughly 80,000 clones, with roughly 84% found just once. Sequencing used PBMCs. The chain combines TRBV6-5 with TRBJ2-1, with 14 bases identical to TRBD2. The receptor's source is a woman in her 50s in good health and CMV-seronegative. CDR3 DNA: TGTGCCAGCAGTGGGACTAGCGGGAGCTATGAGCAGTTCTTC. Translating gives CASSGTSGSYEQFF.